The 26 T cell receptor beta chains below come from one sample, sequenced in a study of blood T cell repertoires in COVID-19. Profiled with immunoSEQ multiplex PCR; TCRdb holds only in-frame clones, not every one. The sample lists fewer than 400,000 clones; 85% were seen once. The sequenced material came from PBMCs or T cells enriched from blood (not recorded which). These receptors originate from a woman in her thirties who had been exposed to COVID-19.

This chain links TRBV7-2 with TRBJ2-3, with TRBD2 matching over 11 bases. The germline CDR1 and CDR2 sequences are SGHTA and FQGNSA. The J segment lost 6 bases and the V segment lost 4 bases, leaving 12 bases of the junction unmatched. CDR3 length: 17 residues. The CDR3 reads CASSSILLAGAGDTQYF. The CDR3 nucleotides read TGTGCCAGCAGCTCGATATTACTAGCGGGGGCCGGGGATACGCAGTATTTT. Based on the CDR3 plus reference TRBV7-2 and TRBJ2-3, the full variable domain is GAGVSQSPSNKVTEKGKDVELRCDPISGHTALYWYRQSLGQGLEFLIYFQGNSAPDKSGLPSDRFSAERTGGSVSTLTIQRTQQEDSAVYLCASSSILLAGAGDTQYFGPGTRLTVL.

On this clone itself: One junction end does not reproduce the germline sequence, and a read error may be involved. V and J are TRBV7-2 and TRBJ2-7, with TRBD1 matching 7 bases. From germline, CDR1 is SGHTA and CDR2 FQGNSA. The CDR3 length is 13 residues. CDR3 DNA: TGTGCCAGCAGCTTACTGTATGGGACAGAGATACTCTTC. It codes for CASSLLYGTEILF.

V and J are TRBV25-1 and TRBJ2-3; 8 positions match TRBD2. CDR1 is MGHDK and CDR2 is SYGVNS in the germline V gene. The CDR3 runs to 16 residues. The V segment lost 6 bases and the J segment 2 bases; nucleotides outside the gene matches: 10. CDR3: CASRPSVGGDTDTQYF. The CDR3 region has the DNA TGTGCCAGCAGGCCCTCGGTCGGGGGGGACACAGATACGCAGTATTTT. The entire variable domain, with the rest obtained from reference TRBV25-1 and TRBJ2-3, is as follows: EADIYQTPRYLVIGTGKKITLECSQTMGHDKMYWYQQDPGMELHLIHYSYGVNSTEKGDLSSESTVSRIRTEHFPLTLESARPSHTSQYLCASRPSVGGDTDTQYFGPGTRLTVL.

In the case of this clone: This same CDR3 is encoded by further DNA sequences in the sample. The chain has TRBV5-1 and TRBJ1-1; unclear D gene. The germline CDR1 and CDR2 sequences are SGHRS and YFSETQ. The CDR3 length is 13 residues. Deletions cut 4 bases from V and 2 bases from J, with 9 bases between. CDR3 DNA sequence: TGCGCCAGCAGCGGTACAGTAAACACTGAAGCTTTCTTT. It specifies CASSGTVNTEAFF.

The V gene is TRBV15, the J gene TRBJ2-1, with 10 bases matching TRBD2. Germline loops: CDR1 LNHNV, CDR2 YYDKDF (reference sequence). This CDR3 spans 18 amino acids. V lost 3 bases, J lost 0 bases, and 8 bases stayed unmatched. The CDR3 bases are TGTGCCACCAGCAGCCTAGCGGGAGACATTAGCTCCTACAATGAGCAGTTCTTC. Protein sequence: CATSSLAGDISSYNEQFF.

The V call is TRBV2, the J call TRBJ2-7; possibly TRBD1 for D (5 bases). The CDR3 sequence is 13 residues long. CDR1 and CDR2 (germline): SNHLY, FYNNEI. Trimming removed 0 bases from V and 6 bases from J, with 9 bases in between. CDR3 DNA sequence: TGTGCCAGCAGTGAAGCGCTAACAGGCGAGCAGTACTTC. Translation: CASSEALTGEQYF.

The CDR3 is CASTADRLNSPLHF. As DNA, the CDR3 is TGTGCCAGCACCGCGGACAGGCTAAATTCACCCCTCCACTTT. The V and J genes are TRBV28 and TRBJ1-6; 7 nucleotides agree with TRBD1. The CDR3 length is 14 residues. V was pared by 7 bases and J by 7 bases, with 7 bases of the junction left unmatched. Per germline, CDR1 MDHEN and CDR2 SYDVKM.

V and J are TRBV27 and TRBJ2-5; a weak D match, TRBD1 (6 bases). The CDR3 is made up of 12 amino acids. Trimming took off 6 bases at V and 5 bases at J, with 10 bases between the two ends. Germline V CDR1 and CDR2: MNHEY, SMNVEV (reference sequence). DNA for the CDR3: TGTGCCAGCAGCGAGCAGGGGGAGACCCAGTACTTC. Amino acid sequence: CASSEQGETQYF.

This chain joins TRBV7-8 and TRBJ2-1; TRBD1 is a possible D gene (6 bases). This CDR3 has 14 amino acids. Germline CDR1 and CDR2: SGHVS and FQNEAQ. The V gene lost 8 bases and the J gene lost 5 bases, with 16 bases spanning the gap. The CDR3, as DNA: TGTGCCAGCGGACAGCTCGGACGGGACAATGAGCAGTTCTTC. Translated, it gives CASGQLGRDNEQFF.

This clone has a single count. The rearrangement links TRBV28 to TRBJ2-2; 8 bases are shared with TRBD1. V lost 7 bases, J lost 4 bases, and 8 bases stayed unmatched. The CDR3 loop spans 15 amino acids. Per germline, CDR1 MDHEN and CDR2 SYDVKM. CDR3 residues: CASILDRGSTGELFF. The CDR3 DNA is TGTGCCAGCATCCTCGACAGGGGATCCACCGGGGAGCTGTTTTTT.

As DNA, the CDR3 is TGTGCCAGCAGCTTAGGGGCTCAGGGGCAGCCCCAGCATTTT. This translates into CASSLGAQGQPQHF. J is TRBJ1-5 and V is TRBV7-9, with TRBD1 as a possible D gene (6 bases). V lost 1 base to trimming and J lost 7 bases, with 11 bases between them. Germline V CDR1 and CDR2: SEHNR, FQNEAQ (reference sequence). The CDR3 contains 14 residues.

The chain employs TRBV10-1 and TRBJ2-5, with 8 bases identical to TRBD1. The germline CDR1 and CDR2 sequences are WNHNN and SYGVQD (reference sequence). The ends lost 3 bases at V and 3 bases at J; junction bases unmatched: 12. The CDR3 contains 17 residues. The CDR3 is CASSDPDRALGEETQYF. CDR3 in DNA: TGCGCCAGCAGTGACCCGGACAGGGCCCTGGGCGAAGAGACCCAGTACTTC.

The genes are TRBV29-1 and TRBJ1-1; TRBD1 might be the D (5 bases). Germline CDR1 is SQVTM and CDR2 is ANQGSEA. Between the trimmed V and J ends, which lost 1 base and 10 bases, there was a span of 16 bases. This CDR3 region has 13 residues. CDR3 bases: TGCAGCGTTGAAGCCGCATTTGGGGGGGTAGCTTTCTTT. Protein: CSVEAAFGGVAFF.

The DNA of the CDR3 is TGTGCCAGCTCACCCTGGACTAGGTACAATGAGCAGTTCTTC. This encodes CASSPWTRYNEQFF. This chain uses TRBV18 with TRBJ2-1; 7 bases agree with TRBD2. Trimming removed 3 bases from V and 4 bases from J; junction bases left unmatched: 3. Germline-derived CDR1 and CDR2 are KGHSH and LQKENI. CDR3 size: 14 residues.

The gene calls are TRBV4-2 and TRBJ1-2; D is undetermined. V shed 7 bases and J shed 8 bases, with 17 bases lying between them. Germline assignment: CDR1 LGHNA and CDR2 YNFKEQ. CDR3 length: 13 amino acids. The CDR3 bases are TGTGCCAGCACCGATCAGGATGGGGAGGGCTACACCTTC. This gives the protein CASTDQDGEGYTF.

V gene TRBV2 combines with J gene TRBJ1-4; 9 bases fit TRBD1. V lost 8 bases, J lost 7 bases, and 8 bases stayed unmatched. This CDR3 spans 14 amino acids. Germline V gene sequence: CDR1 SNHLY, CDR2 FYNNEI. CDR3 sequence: CASDPQGAFEKLFF. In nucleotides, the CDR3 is TGTGCCAGCGATCCACAGGGGGCGTTTGAAAAACTGTTTTTT.

DNA of the CDR3: TGTGCCAGCAGTTCCGGGACTAGCGGGACGAATACGCAGTATTTT. This sequence encodes CASSSGTSGTNTQYF. The chain couples TRBV6-6 to TRBJ2-3; 13 bases fit TRBD2. CDR1 and CDR2 from the germline V gene are MNHNY and SVGAGI (reference sequence). Trimming removed 4 bases from V and 7 bases from J; junction bases left unmatched: 5. The CDR3 covers 15 residues.

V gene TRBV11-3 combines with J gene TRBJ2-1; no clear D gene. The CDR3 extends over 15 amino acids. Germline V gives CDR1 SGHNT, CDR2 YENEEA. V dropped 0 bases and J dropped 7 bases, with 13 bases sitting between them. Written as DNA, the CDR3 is TGTGCCAGCAGCTTAGATGGAGTACCTCTAAATGAGCAGTTCTTC. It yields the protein CASSLDGVPLNEQFF.

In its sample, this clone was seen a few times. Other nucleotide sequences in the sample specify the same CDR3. This CDR3 reads CASSVAGNTEAFF. The CDR3 bases are TGTGCCAGCAGCGTAGCAGGAAACACTGAAGCTTTCTTT. The gene calls are TRBV9 and TRBJ1-1; D unclear. V was pared by 0 bases and J by 2 bases, with 5 bases between. Germline-derived CDR1 and CDR2 are SGDLS and YYNGEE. CDR3 length: 13 amino acids.

The chain's CDR3 is CASTRGSYSPLHF. CDR3 bases: TGTGCCAGCACCCGTGGCAGTTATTCACCCCTCCACTTT. The V and J genes are TRBV12-3 or TRBV12-4 and TRBJ1-6; D gene unclear. CDR3 size: 13 residues. Trimming cost V 7 bases and J 8 bases, with 12 bases left between them.

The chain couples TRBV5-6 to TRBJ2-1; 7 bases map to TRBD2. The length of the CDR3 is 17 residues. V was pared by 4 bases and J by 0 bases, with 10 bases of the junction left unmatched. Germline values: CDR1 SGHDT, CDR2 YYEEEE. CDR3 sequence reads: CASSLLGGFSSYNEQFF. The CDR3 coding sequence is TGTGCCAGCAGCCTACTGGGGGGGTTCAGCTCCTACAATGAGCAGTTCTTC.

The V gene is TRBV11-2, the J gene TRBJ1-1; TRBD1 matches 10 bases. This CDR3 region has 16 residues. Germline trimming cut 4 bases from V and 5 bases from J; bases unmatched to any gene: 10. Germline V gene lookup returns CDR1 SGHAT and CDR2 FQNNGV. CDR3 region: CASSSRQGAASTEAFF. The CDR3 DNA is TGTGCCAGCAGCTCTAGACAGGGGGCTGCAAGTACTGAAGCTTTCTTT.

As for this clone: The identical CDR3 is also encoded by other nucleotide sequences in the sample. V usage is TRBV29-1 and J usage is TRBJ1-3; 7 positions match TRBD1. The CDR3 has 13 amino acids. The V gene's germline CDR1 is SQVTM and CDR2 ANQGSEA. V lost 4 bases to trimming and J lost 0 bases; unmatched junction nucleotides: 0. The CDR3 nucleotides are TGCAGCGTTGGACAGGGCTCTGGAAACACCATATATTTT. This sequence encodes CSVGQGSGNTIYF.

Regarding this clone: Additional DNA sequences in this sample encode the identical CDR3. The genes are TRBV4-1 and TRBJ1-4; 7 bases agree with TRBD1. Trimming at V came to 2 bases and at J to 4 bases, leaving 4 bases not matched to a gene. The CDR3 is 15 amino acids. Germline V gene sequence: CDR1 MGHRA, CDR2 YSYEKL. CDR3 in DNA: TGCGCCAGCAGCCAATCCGGGACAGTTAATGAAAAACTGTTTTTT. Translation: CASSQSGTVNEKLFF.

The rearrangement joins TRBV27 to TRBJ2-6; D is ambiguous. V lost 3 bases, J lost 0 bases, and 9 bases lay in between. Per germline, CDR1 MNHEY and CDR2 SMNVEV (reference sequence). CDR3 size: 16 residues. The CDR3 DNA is TGTGCCAGCAGTTTTCTTTCAGTCTCTGGGGCCAACGTCCTGACTTTC. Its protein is CASSFLSVSGANVLTF.

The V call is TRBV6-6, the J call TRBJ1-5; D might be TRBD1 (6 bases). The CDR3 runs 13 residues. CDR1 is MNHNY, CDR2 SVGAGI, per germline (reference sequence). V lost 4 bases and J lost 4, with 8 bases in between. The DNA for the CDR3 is TGTGCCAGCAGTTCGGGACAAAATCAGCCCCAGCATTTT. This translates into CASSSGQNQPQHF.